What follows are 18 T cell receptor beta chains derived from one specimen sequenced in a study of cytomegalovirus exposure and HLA in healthy donors. TCRdb keeps only in-frame clones here, not all; method: immunoSEQ multiplex PCR. The sample lists around 110,000 clones, around 89% occurring once. The sequenced material came from PBMCs. All receptors come from a woman aged 18-29 years in good health and CMV-seropositive.

The chain joins TRBV28 to TRBJ2-7; 9 nucleotides match TRBD2. The CDR3 loop spans 13 amino acids. Germline V gene data show CDR1 as MDHEN and CDR2 as SYDVKM. The trim removed 7 bases at V and 3 bases at J, leaving 4 bases unmatched. This CDR3 is CASKWREGYEQYF. The CDR3 DNA follows: TGTGCCAGCAAATGGCGGGAGGGCTACGAGCAGTACTTC.

The chain couples TRBV25-1 to TRBJ2-1, with 7 bases lining up with TRBD1. V was pared by 3 bases and J by 9 bases, with 11 bases of the junction left unmatched. The CDR3 contains 15 residues. CDR1 is MGHDK and CDR2 is SYGVNS in the germline V gene. CDR3 in amino acids: CASSDRVAGGIEQFF. The CDR3 DNA follows: TGTGCCAGCAGTGACCGAGTGGCAGGGGGTATTGAGCAGTTCTTC.

V is TRBV4-1 and J is TRBJ1-2, with TRBD1 identical over 8 bases. Germline V CDR1 and CDR2: MGHRA, YSYEKL. The CDR3 consists of 13 residues. The trim removed 6 bases at V and 5 bases at J, leaving 5 bases unmatched. CDR3 sequence: CASRGTGQYGYTF. In DNA, the CDR3 is TGCGCCAGCAGGGGGACAGGTCAATATGGCTACACCTTC.

This clone was recorded only once. The chain uses TRBV28 and TRBJ1-2; no clear D gene. CDR1 MDHEN and CDR2 SYDVKM come from the germline V gene. CDR3 length: 16 amino acids. V lost 1 base to trimming and J lost 0 bases, with 12 bases between them. DNA for the CDR3: TGTGCCAGCAGTTTATATATTTCCGGGGCTAACTATGGCTACACCTTC. It codes for CASSLYISGANYGYTF.

This clone came up once. The chain recombines TRBV6-1 with TRBJ2-7, with D tentatively TRBD1 (5 bases). The CDR3 has 15 amino acids. In germline, CDR1 is MNHNS, CDR2 SASEGT. Between the trimmed V and J ends, which lost 7 bases and 0 bases, there was a span of 16 bases. CDR3 sequence reads: CASTQAPFSSYEQYV. The CDR3 DNA is TGTGCCAGCACACAGGCCCCTTTCAGCTCCTACGAGCAGTACGTC.

The J gene is TRBJ1-2, the V gene TRBV20-1; maybe TRBD1 (5 bases). CDR3 length equals 11 residues. Germline CDR1 DFQATT, CDR2 SNEGSKA (reference sequence). The V and J ends lost 3 bases and 4 bases respectively, with 6 bases between them. CDR3 sequence: CSASGGYGYTF. In DNA form, the CDR3 reads TGCAGTGCTAGCGGGGGCTATGGCTACACCTTC.

This chain connects TRBV28 to TRBJ2-7; 9 bases are a match to TRBD1. With 6 bases clipped from V and 3 bases from J, the junction kept 9 bases outside the gene matches. CDR3 length: 15 amino acids. The germline CDR1 and CDR2 sequences are MDHEN and SYDVKM. CDR3 residues: CASSYGQGLNYEQYF. Written as DNA, the CDR3 is TGTGCCAGCAGCTACGGACAGGGGCTCAACTACGAGCAGTACTTC.

The chain is built from TRBV7-8 and TRBJ2-7, with D perhaps TRBD2 (5 bases). CDR1 is SGHVS, CDR2 FQNEAQ, per germline. There are 16 residues in the CDR3. V gave up 1 base and J gave up 5 bases, with 18 bases separating them. CDR3 protein: CASSLDSGVIWDEQYF. The CDR3 coding sequence is TGTGCCAGCAGCTTAGATTCCGGGGTAATATGGGACGAGCAGTACTTC. The whole variable domain, filled in from reference TRBV7-8 and TRBJ2-7, reads GAGVSQSPRYKVAKRGQDVALRCDPISGHVSLFWYQQALGQGPEFLTYFQNEAQLDKSGLPSDRFFAERPEGSVSTLKIQRTQQEDSAVYLCASSLDSGVIWDEQYFGPGTRLTVT.

V and J are TRBV7-9 and TRBJ2-1; the match to TRBD2 covers 7 bases. Germline CDR1 and CDR2: SEHNR and FQNEAQ (reference sequence). CDR3 length equals 14 residues. Trimming removed 4 bases from V and 4 bases from J; junction bases left unmatched: 4. The CDR3 region has the DNA TGTGCCAGCAGCTACAGCGGGGCATACAATGAGCAGTTCTTC. Translated, it gives CASSYSGAYNEQFF.

The chain combines TRBV7-9 with TRBJ1-2; TRBD1 is a possible D gene (5 bases). The CDR3 spans 16 residues. V gave up 5 bases and J gave up 3 bases, with 19 bases separating them. The V gene's germline CDR1 is SEHNR and CDR2 FQNEAQ (reference sequence). The CDR3 DNA reads TGTGCCAGCAGCCCGTTCCGACGGGACTCAGACTATGGCTACACCTTC. Protein: CASSPFRRDSDYGYTF. The variable domain in full, with the rest retrieved from reference TRBV7-9 and TRBJ1-2, is DTGVSQNPRHKITKRGQNVTFRCDPISEHNRLYWYRQTLGQGPEFLTYFQNEAQLEKSRLLSDRFSAERPKGSFSTLEIQRTEQGDSAMYLCASSPFRRDSDYGYTFGSGTRLTVV.

This clone occurred a few times. The chain combines TRBV6-1 with TRBJ2-6; 7 nucleotides align to TRBD2. The CDR3 length is 15 residues. Per the germline V gene, CDR1 is MNHNS and CDR2 is SASEGT. Trimming at V came to 6 bases and at J to 0 bases, leaving 2 bases not matched to a gene. DNA of the CDR3: TGTGCCAGCAGCGGGGGGACCTCTGGGGCCAACGTCCTGACTTTC. This sequence encodes CASSGGTSGANVLTF.

The CDR3, as DNA: TGTGCCAGCAGCTTGGCGGGGGGGAATGGCTACACCTTC. This codes for CASSLAGGNGYTF. This chain joins TRBV5-4 and TRBJ1-2, with a weak D call TRBD1 (5 bases). The CDR3 extends over 13 amino acids. Trimming took 0 bases from V and 6 from J, leaving 9 bases between them. CDR1 is SGHNT, CDR2 YYREEE, per germline (reference sequence).

This clone has only one observation. The gene calls are TRBV27 and TRBJ1-1; 9 bases are shared with TRBD1. With V trimmed by 5 bases and J by 6 bases, 7 bases remained unmatched. CDR3 length equals 14 residues. The germline gives CDR1 MNHEY, CDR2 SMNVEV (reference sequence). The CDR3 DNA reads as TGTGCCAGCAGTCCAGGGACAGGGTTCCCTGAAGCTTTCTTT. Protein product: CASSPGTGFPEAFF.

J is TRBJ2-5 and V is TRBV7-8, with TRBD2 identical over 8 bases. The V gene end was trimmed by 4 bases and the J gene end by 2 bases; junction bases not matched to a gene: 9. CDR1 and CDR2 from the germline V gene are SGHVS and FQNEAQ. The CDR3 runs to 16 residues. This CDR3 reads CASSWGPGLGQETQYF. The CDR3 DNA sequence: TGTGCCAGCAGCTGGGGTCCGGGACTAGGACAAGAGACCCAGTACTTC.

This clone was detected once. The rearrangement links TRBV5-4 to TRBJ2-3; the match to TRBD2 covers 9 bases. Germline-derived CDR1 and CDR2 are SGHNT and YYREEE (reference sequence). The CDR3 runs 16 residues. V gave up 0 bases and J gave up 5 bases; unmatched junction bases: 7. The CDR3 region is CASSLVAGGQGDTQYF. The CDR3 region has the DNA TGTGCCAGCAGCTTGGTTGCGGGGGGGCAAGGAGATACGCAGTATTTT. The whole variable domain, remainder taken from reference TRBV5-4 and TRBJ2-3, is ETGVTQSPTHLIKTRGQQVTLRCSSQSGHNTVSWYQQALGQGPQFIFQYYREEENGRGNFPPRFSGLQFPNYSSELNVNALELDDSALYLCASSLVAGGQGDTQYFGPGTRLTVL.

This sequence joins TRBV6-5 and TRBJ1-1, with TRBD1 as a possible D gene (5 bases). V was cut by 6 bases and J by 0 bases, with 11 bases left in between. This CDR3 spans 14 amino acids. CDR1 and CDR2 (germline): MNHEY, SVGAGI. This CDR3 reads CASRKGRVNTEAFF. The CDR3 region has the DNA TGTGCCAGCAGGAAGGGGCGTGTGAACACTGAAGCTTTCTTT.

This chain's CDR3 is CASSYTGFSSDGYTF. CDR3 in DNA: TGTGCCAGCAGTTACACAGGGTTCAGTAGCGATGGCTACACCTTC. The chain joins TRBV6-5 to TRBJ1-2; perhaps TRBD1 as D (6 bases). The CDR3 sequence is 15 residues long. V was clipped by 2 bases and J by 6 bases, with 16 bases between them. Germline CDR1 is MNHEY and CDR2 is SVGAGI.

This sequence joins TRBV14 and TRBJ1-3, with TRBD1 matching 7 bases. The CDR3 spans 16 residues. Germline values: CDR1 SGHDN, CDR2 FVKESK. Trimming at V came to 4 bases and at J to 3 bases, leaving 9 bases not matched to a gene. The CDR3 DNA reads TGTGCCAGCAGCCGGGCCCCAACAGGGGTTGGAAACACCATATATTTT. Translation: CASSRAPTGVGNTIYF.